The TCR beta chain described here comes from a study of blood T cell repertoires in COVID-19. Libraries were prepared by immunoSEQ multiplex PCR; TCRdb keeps only in-frame clonotypes and omits some of them. The sample has 200,000 to 250,000 clones; 85% to 90% are singletons. Looked up from germline, CDR1 is SNHLY and CDR2 is FYNNEI. This CDR3 is built from 13 residues. Trimming removed 6 bases from V and 0 bases from J, with 6 bases in between. Sequencing was performed on PBMCs or T cells enriched from blood (not recorded which). This receptor was identified in a man in his fifties who had been exposed to COVID-19. The V call is TRBV2, the J call TRBJ1-5; D is undetermined. This chain's CDR3 is CASSLYSNQPQHF. For the CDR3, the DNA is TGTGCCAGCAGCCTATATAGCAATCAGCCCCAGCATTTT.